The clone carrying this T cell receptor beta chain has only one observation. Donors in Cohort 3 who had recovered were those with two negative PCRs, healthcare professional clearance, or resolution of their symptoms. Authors' methods: Estimation of nucleated cell counts relied on the amplification of reference gene primers. The repertoire was sequenced with immunoSEQ multiplex PCR; TCRdb's copy has only in-frame clones and lacks some. V and J calls and clone size are copied from that table; D and trimming were computed from the DNA. The sample has about 220,000 clones, 84% seen once; the top ten hold approximately 7.3%. V lost 3 bases and J lost 8, with 17 bases in between. The germline V gene encodes CDR1 GTSNPN and CDR2 SVGIG (reference sequence). There are 15 residues in the CDR3. The sample originates from a study of blood T cell repertoires in COVID-19. Looking at the study overall: T cells, B-cell-depleted T cells, or PBMCs provided the cDNA or gDNA that served as material.

V usage is TRBV30 and J usage is TRBJ1-6; possibly TRBD1 for D (5 bases). The sequence was obtained from a woman between 35 and 50 years old who had recovered from COVID-19. Sequencing was done on a sample of PBMCs or T cells enriched from blood (not recorded which). The CDR3 spells CAWRPGGGRDSPLHF. The CDR3 coding sequence is TGTGCCTGGAGGCCCGGGGGGGGTAGGGATTCACCCCTCCACTTT.